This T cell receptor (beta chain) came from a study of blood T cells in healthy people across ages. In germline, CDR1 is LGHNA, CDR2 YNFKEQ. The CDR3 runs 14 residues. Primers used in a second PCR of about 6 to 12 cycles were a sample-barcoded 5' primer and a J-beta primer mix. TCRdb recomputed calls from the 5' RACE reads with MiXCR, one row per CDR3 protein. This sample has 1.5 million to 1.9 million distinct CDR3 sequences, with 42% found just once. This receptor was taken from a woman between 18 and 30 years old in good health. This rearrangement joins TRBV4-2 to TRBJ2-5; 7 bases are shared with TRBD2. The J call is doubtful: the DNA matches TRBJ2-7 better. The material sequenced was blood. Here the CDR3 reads CASSPSRGVYEQYF. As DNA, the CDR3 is TGTGCCAGCAGCCCGAGCCGGGGGGTTTACGAGCAGTACTTC.